This T cell receptor beta chain was captured by sequencing in a study of T cell clones after liver transplantation. The junction had 8 bases not matched to a gene; V was cut back by 5 bases and J by 7 bases. This CDR3 has 15 amino acids. The germline gives CDR1 SGHTA, CDR2 FQGNSA. The table came from immunoSEQ multiplex PCR; TCRdb's copy has only in-frame clones and leaves some out. The table includes around 20,000 clones, 88% detected once. The TCR was taken from a human donor who received a liver transplant. This chain connects TRBV7-2 to TRBJ1-4; TRBD1 matches 9 bases. The sample consisted of CD8+ T cells from blood, taken before liver transplant. In nucleotides, the CDR3 is TGTGCCAGCAGCGTAGGGACAGGGACCGGTGAAAAACTGTTTTTT. Translating gives CASSVGTGTGEKLFF.